Below, 21 T cell receptor beta chains from the same sample are listed, as sequenced in a study of blood T cell repertoires in COVID-19. Assay used: immunoSEQ multiplex PCR; TCRdb lists only in-frame clones, some missing. The table shows 150,000 to 200,000 clones, with 80% occurring only once. Sample: PBMCs or T cells enriched from blood (not recorded which). These receptors were taken from a woman aged 60 to 75 who had recovered from COVID-19.

The rearrangement uses TRBV3-1 (or the pseudogene TRBV3-2) and TRBJ2-1, with TRBD2 matching over 9 bases. The CDR3 has 13 residues. CDR1 is LGHDT, CDR2 YNNKEL, per germline (reference sequence). After removal of 4 bases from V and 8 bases from J, the junction contained 3 bases not matched to a gene. In nucleotides, the CDR3 is TGTGCCAGCAGCCGGCGGGGGGGCGATGAGCAGTTCTTC. It encodes CASSRRGGDEQFF.

This clone has a handful of counts. The chain combines TRBV5-4 with TRBJ1-6; 7 nucleotides match TRBD1. The CDR3 sequence is 13 residues long. The junction had 5 bases not matched to a gene; V was cut back by 4 bases and J by 10 bases. The germline V gene encodes CDR1 SGHNT and CDR2 YYREEE (reference sequence). The CDR3 sequence: CASSADRESPLHF. DNA for the CDR3: TGTGCCAGCAGCGCAGACAGGGAATCACCCCTCCACTTT.

V is TRBV19 and J is TRBJ2-3; tentative D call: TRBD2 (5 bases). Trimming took off 3 bases at V and 6 bases at J, with 16 bases between the two ends. The CDR3 contains 15 residues. The germline CDR1 and CDR2 sequences are LNHDA and SQIVND (reference sequence). The CDR3 nucleotides read TGTGCCAGTAGTATTCGGGCGGGTCCGATGGATACGCAGTATTTT. Its translation is CASSIRAGPMDTQYF.

The DNA of the CDR3 is TGTGCCAGCAGTGAATTCGGGGTCGGGGACGAGCAGTACTTC. The encoded protein is CASSEFGVGDEQYF. The V and J genes are TRBV6-1 and TRBJ2-7; D perhaps matches TRBD2 (5 bases). The germline V and J ends were trimmed by 2 bases and 5 bases, with 13 bases remaining between them. Germline V gene lookup returns CDR1 MNHNS and CDR2 SASEGT. This CDR3 is 14 amino acids long.

The CDR3 DNA reads as TGCGCCAGCAGCTTGGCTGGGGGGGACCGTTACGAGCAGTACTTC. This translates into CASSLAGGDRYEQYF. The chain joins TRBV5-1 to TRBJ2-7; 7 bases line up with TRBD2. The germline gives CDR1 SGHRS, CDR2 YFSETQ. This CDR3 is built from 15 residues. V was pared by 0 bases and J by 4 bases, with 7 bases of the junction left unmatched.

The J gene is TRBJ1-1, the V gene TRBV6-5, with D unresolved. Germline CDR1 is MNHEY and CDR2 is SVGAGI. V was trimmed by 5 bases and J by 7 bases, leaving 11 bases between them. The length of the CDR3 is 12 residues. The DNA of the CDR3 is TGTGCCAGCAGTCCCCGCTACCTTGAAGCTTTCTTT. Protein sequence: CASSPRYLEAFF.

This rearrangement joins TRBV5-1 to TRBJ1-2; D not resolved. Germline loops: CDR1 SGHRS, CDR2 YFSETQ. The CDR3 runs to 15 residues. V shed 0 bases and J shed 2 bases, with 11 bases lying between them. The CDR3 DNA is TGCGCCAGCAGCTTGGAGGCGCGGCAGAACTATGGCTACACCTTC. Residues: CASSLEARQNYGYTF.

The chain employs TRBV30 and TRBJ1-2, with D maybe TRBD1 (5 bases). The CDR3 is 15 residues long. Trimming pared 5 bases from V and 0 bases from J, leaving 16 bases between. Per germline, CDR1 GTSNPN and CDR2 SVGIG (reference sequence). CDR3 loop: CAWGKNGAANYGYTF. The CDR3 coding sequence is TGTGCCTGGGGAAAGAATGGGGCTGCTAACTATGGCTACACCTTC.

The V and J genes are TRBV5-4 and TRBJ1-6, with 9 bases identical to TRBD1. Germline lookup yields CDR1 SGHNT and CDR2 YYREEE (reference sequence). With 5 bases clipped from V and 9 bases from J, the junction kept 9 bases outside the gene matches. This CDR3 has 15 residues. CDR3 residues: CASRPNRDRVSPLHF. The CDR3, as DNA: TGTGCCAGCAGACCCAACCGGGACAGGGTTTCACCCCTCCACTTT.

As DNA, the CDR3 is TGTGCCAGCAGCTTAGCCGGGGTTCCGAGCTCCTACAATGAGCAGTTCTTC. Translating gives CASSLAGVPSSYNEQFF. This chain links TRBV13 with TRBJ2-1; perhaps TRBD2 as D (5 bases). Trimming removed 1 base from V and 0 bases from J, with 13 bases in between. CDR1 is PRHDT and CDR2 is FYEKMQ in the germline V gene (reference sequence). This CDR3 region has 17 residues.

This rearrangement joins TRBV5-4 to TRBJ2-3, with 8 bases identical to TRBD2. Per germline, CDR1 SGHNT and CDR2 YYREEE (reference sequence). V lost 1 base, J lost 6 bases, and 7 bases stayed unmatched. The CDR3 spans 15 residues. CDR3 in DNA: TGTGCCAGCAGCTTGCGGGTCGGGGGGGCGGATACGCAGTATTTT. Translating it yields CASSLRVGGADTQYF.

The rearrangement uses TRBV27 and TRBJ2-7; D is possibly TRBD1 (5 bases). Germline V gene data show CDR1 as MNHEY and CDR2 as SMNVEV (reference sequence). The CDR3 covers 14 residues. V was cut by 2 bases and J by 4 bases, with 12 bases left in between. CDR3 amino acids: CASSLGQGPYEQYF. As DNA, the CDR3 is TGTGCCAGCAGTTTAGGTCAGGGTCCGTACGAGCAGTACTTC.

The gene calls are TRBV29-1 and TRBJ2-3; D is undetermined. Germline CDR1 reads SQVTM; CDR2 reads ANQGSEA. Trimming took 1 base from V and 9 from J, leaving 11 bases between them. The CDR3 is 12 amino acids. DNA for the CDR3: TGCAGCGTTGAAGTCGCCACCCTAACGCAGTATTTT. This codes for CSVEVATLTQYF.

The chain combines TRBV9 with TRBJ2-2; weak D call: TRBD2 (5 bases). V lost 0 bases to trimming and J lost 0 bases, with 15 bases between them. The CDR3 is made up of 18 amino acids. Germline V gene lookup returns CDR1 SGDLS and CDR2 YYNGEE. DNA for the CDR3: TGTGCCAGCAGCGTAGTTGCTGGACTGGATACGAACACCGGGGAGCTGTTTTTT. Translated: CASSVVAGLDTNTGELFF.

The chain recombines TRBV19 with TRBJ2-2, with TRBD2 as a possible D gene (7 bases). The V gene lost 7 bases and the J gene lost 8 bases, with 20 bases spanning the gap. Germline V gene sequence: CDR1 LNHDA, CDR2 SQIVND (reference sequence). CDR3 length: 15 residues. The CDR3 bases are TGTGCCAGTACCCCGACGGGGGGCCCGAGAGGGGAGCTGTTTTTT. Its protein is CASTPTGGPRGELFF.

DNA of the CDR3: TGTGCCAGCAGCTTGGACAGCCTCCTCCAAGAGACCCAGTACTTC. This translates into CASSLDSLLQETQYF. The gene calls are TRBV5-8 and TRBJ2-5; D is unclear. The length of the CDR3 is 15 residues. V was clipped by 0 bases and J by 1 base, with 10 bases between them. Germline V gene data show CDR1 as SGHTS and CDR2 as YDEGEE.

The rearrangement uses TRBV5-6 and TRBJ2-5; the match to TRBD2 covers 15 bases. The CDR3 extends over 16 amino acids. Looked up from germline, CDR1 is SGHDT and CDR2 is YYEEEE. J was trimmed by 7 bases and V by 4 bases; bases with no gene match: 8. Written as DNA, the CDR3 is TGTGCCAGCAGCATTGGACTAGCGGGGGGGTATGTGACCCAGTACTTC. Translated, it gives CASSIGLAGGYVTQYF.

The V gene is TRBV6-5, the J gene TRBJ1-1, with D hard to call. CDR1 is MNHEY and CDR2 is SVGAGI in the germline V gene. Trimming took 2 bases from V and 1 from J, leaving 11 bases between them. The CDR3 extends over 15 amino acids. This CDR3 is CASSYRAGPNTEAFF. Here the CDR3 DNA reads TGTGCCAGCAGTTACCGGGCGGGCCCGAACACTGAAGCTTTCTTT.

This clone is a singleton in its sample. The chain's CDR3 is CASSIGEGLNIQYF. The CDR3 DNA reads TGTGCCAGTAGTATAGGGGAGGGTTTGAACATTCAGTACTTC. The rearrangement joins TRBV19 to TRBJ2-4, with 7 bases lining up with TRBD2. The CDR3 extends over 14 amino acids. V was pared by 1 base and J by 7 bases, with 4 bases of the junction left unmatched. Germline V gene data show CDR1 as LNHDA and CDR2 as SQIVND (reference sequence).

The rearrangement links TRBV9 to TRBJ2-4; D perhaps matches TRBD2 (7 bases). Trimming cost V 3 bases and J 8 bases, with 15 bases left between them. CDR1 and CDR2 from the germline V gene are SGDLS and YYNGEE. This CDR3 comprises 14 residues. For the CDR3, the DNA is TGTGCCAGCAGCGCTTCAGGGAGGGGGGACATTCAGTACTTC. Translating it yields CASSASGRGDIQYF.

The chain uses TRBV5-1 and TRBJ2-5, with 9 bases aligning to TRBD2. CDR1 is SGHRS, CDR2 YFSETQ, per germline. CDR3 length: 15 residues. After removal of 4 bases from V and 2 bases from J, the junction contained 6 bases not matched to a gene. CDR3 residues: CASSTARGGQETQYF. The CDR3 DNA sequence: TGCGCCAGCAGCACCGCGCGGGGGGGGCAAGAGACCCAGTACTTC.